What follows describes a single T cell receptor beta chain. Its antigen is unknown. This entry comes from a study of T cell responses to AZD1222 COVID-19 vaccine. Germline V gives CDR1 SEHNR, CDR2 FQNEAQ (reference sequence). V lost 5 bases and J 5 bases, leaving 9 bases between the germline ends. The CDR3 is 13 amino acids. Study outcomes and limitations: Two AZD1222 doses significantly raised spike-specific TCR breadth and depth over controls.

Clones were sequenced by immunoSEQ multiplex PCR, and TCRdb holds only the in-frame ones, with some missing. The table shows roughly 120,000 clones, with approximately 89% occurring only once. This TCR was recovered from an adult in good health. The rearrangement links TRBV7-9 to TRBJ2-2; a weak D match, TRBD2 (5 bases). The sequencing used peripheral blood, collected on day 0 of AZD1222 vaccination. CDR3 coding DNA: TGTGCCAGCAGCATAGAGGGTACCGGGGAGCTGTTTTTT. Translating it yields CASSIEGTGELFF.